Listed below are T cell receptor beta chains from one sample, sequenced in a study of shared clonotypes between healthy human individuals. Method: immunoSEQ multiplex PCR; TCRdb's copy keeps in-frame clones and lacks some. The sample has about 1,500,000 clones, around 95% seen once; the top ten hold roughly 1.2%. The specimen was naive CD4+ T cells sorted from blood. The receptors come from a man aged 30-40 years in good health. Each CDR3 is given with its conserved first and last residue. The D gene is left open where the match is weak.

D,V,CDR3
NA,TRBV5-4,CASSSRDSGTDTQYF
TRBD2,TRBV9,CASSLLAGETYNEQFF
TRBD1,TRBV28,CASRTTGTGRYNEQFF
NA,TRBV9,CASSVALGGRGGYNEQFF
NA,TRBV7-8,CASRWAGANEQFF
NA,TRBV18,CASSPVRAPGETQYF
NA,TRBV5-1,CASNPLAGGLPHINEQFF
TRBD2,TRBV7-9,CASSLPSGRAYNEQFF
NA,TRBV25-1,CASSENRPGRDEKLFF
TRBD1,TRBV7-2,CASSLRQGAGELFF
NA,TRBV15,CATSRGTTSGTDTQYF
NA,TRBV5-1,CASSFLGQDEQFF
NA,TRBV5-4,CASSLRAEETQYF
NA,TRBV7-2,CASSSLAQPQHF
TRBD1,TRBV4-1,CASSQPDRENTEAFF
NA,TRBV20-1,CSQYGYTF
TRBD2,TRBV4-1,CASSPETSGSSYEQYF
TRBD2,TRBV5-1,CASSLVLIAGGVTNEQFF
NA,TRBV7-9,CASSLGGDIPEAFF
NA,TRBV18,CASSPPTLASTNEQFF
NA,TRBV10-2,CASSEIGGVKTQYF
NA,TRBV28,CASSPLGRSSYNEQFF
TRBD1,TRBV18,CASSPRSRTGAPGELFF
TRBD2,TRBV9,CASSAHYSGRAGEQYF
NA,TRBV6-5,CASRGRGAYNEQFF
NA,TRBV19,CASRGRTGELFF
NA,TRBV9,CASSVGGQVSYEQYF
NA,TRBV5-1,CASSLAREAKNIQYF
NA,TRBV18,CASSPGLPPTYEQYF
NA,TRBV28,CASSSARGFTDTQYF
NA,TRBV6-5,CASSYSGQLNTEAFF
TRBD1,TRBV18,CASSPSTGHQPQHF
TRBD2,TRBV28,CASSRTSGWDNEQFF
TRBD1,TRBV5-1,CASSPKQGDYGYTF
TRBD2,TRBV12-5,CASGLLAGEAGELFF
NA,TRBV29-1,CSVVYSAYTQYF
TRBD2,TRBV28,CASSWTPSSREGIYSTYEQYF
NA,TRBV5-5,CASSSRARTPNYGYTF
NA,TRBV2,CASNWESYEQYF
NA,TRBV6-5,CASSYSKQGLSYEQYF
NA,TRBV7-2,CASSLRSLTFTGELFF
TRBD2,TRBV6-4,CASSDSGSSYNEQFF
TRBD1,TRBV27,CASSLLGQGTEAFF